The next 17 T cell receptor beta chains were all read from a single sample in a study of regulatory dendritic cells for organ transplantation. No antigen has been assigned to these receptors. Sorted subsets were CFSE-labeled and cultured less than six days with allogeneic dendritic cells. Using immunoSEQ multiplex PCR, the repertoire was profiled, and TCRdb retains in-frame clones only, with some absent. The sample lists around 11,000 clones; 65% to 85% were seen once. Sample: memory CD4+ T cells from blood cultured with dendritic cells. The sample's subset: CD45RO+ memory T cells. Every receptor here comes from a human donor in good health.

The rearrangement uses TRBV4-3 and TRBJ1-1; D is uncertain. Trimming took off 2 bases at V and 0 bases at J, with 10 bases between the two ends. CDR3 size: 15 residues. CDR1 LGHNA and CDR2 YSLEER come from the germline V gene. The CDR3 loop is CASSQKYPMNTEAFF. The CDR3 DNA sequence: TGCGCCAGCAGCCAAAAGTACCCCATGAACACTGAAGCTTTCTTT.

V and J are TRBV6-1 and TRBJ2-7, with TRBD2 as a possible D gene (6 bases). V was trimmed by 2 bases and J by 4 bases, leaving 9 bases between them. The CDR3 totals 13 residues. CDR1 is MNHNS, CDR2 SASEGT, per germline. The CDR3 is CASSEPEGYEQYF. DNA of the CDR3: TGTGCCAGCAGTGAACCGGAGGGTTACGAGCAGTACTTC.

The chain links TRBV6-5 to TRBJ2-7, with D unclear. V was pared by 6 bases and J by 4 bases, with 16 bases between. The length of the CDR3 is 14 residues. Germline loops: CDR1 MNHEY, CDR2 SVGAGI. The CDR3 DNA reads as TGTGCCAGCAGGCGGACGGAACCCCGATACGAGCAGTACTTC. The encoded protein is CASRRTEPRYEQYF.

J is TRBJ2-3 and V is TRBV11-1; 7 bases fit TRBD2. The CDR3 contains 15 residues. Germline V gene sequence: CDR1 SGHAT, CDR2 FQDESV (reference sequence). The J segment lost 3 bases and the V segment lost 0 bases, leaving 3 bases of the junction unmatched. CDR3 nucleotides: TGTGCCAGCAGCTTAGCGGGGGGGGGAACAGATACGCAGTATTTT. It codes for CASSLAGGGTDTQYF.

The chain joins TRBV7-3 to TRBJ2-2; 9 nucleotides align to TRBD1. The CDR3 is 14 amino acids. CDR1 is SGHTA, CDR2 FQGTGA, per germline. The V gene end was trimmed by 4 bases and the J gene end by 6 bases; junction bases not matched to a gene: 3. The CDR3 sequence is CASSYTGGAGELFF. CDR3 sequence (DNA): TGTGCCAGCAGCTACACAGGGGGCGCCGGGGAGCTGTTTTTT.

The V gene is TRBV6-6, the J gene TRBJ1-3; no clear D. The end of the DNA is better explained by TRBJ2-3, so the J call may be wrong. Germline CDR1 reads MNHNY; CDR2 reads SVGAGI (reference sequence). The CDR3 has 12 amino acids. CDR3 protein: CASRNPPNKQYF. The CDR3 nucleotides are TGTGCCAGCAGAAACCCCCCGAATAAGCAGTATTTT.

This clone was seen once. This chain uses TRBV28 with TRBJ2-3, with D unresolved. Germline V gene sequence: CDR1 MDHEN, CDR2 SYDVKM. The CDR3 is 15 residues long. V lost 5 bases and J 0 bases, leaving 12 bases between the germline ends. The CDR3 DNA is TGTGCCAGCAGTCCCCCCACTAAAAGCACAGATACGCAGTATTTT. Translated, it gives CASSPPTKSTDTQYF.

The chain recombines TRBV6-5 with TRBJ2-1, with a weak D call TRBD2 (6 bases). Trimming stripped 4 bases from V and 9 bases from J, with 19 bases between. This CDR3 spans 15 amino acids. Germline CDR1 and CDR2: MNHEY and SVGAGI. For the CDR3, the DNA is TGTGCCAGCAGTTCCCTGCGGGATCCGATCTTTGAGCAGTTCTTC. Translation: CASSSLRDPIFEQFF.

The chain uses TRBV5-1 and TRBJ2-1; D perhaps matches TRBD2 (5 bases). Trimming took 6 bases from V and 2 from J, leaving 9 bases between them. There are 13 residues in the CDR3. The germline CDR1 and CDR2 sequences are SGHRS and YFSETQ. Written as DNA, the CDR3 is TGCGCCAGCACCACCGGGACCTACAATGAGCAGTTCTTC. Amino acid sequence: CASTTGTYNEQFF.

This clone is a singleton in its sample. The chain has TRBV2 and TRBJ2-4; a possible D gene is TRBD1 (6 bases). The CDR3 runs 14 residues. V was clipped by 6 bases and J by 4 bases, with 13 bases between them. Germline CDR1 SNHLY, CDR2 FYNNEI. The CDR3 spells CASRVETGKNIQYF. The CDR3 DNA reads TGTGCCAGCAGAGTGGAAACAGGGAAAAACATTCAGTACTTC.

The CDR3 coding sequence is TGTGCCAGTAAGCGTAATAGCGGGAGCGGCGGGGAGCTGTTTTTT. Its translation is CASKRNSGSGGELFF. This chain joins TRBV19 and TRBJ2-2, with TRBD2 matching over 9 bases. The V gene end was trimmed by 7 bases and the J gene end by 7 bases; junction bases not matched to a gene: 10. The CDR3 runs to 15 residues. Germline CDR1 is LNHDA and CDR2 is SQIVND (reference sequence).

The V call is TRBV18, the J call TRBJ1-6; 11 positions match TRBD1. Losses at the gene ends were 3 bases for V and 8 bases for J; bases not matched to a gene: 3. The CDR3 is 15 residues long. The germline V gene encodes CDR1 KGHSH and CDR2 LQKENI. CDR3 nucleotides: TGTGCCAGCTCACCGGGACAGGGGGACTATTCACCCCTCCACTTT. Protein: CASSPGQGDYSPLHF.

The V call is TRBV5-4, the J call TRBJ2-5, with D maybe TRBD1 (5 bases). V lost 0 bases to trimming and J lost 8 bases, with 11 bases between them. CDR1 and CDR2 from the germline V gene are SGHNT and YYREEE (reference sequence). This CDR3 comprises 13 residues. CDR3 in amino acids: CASSLDRRRTQYF. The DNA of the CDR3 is TGTGCCAGCAGCTTGGACAGGCGAAGAACCCAGTACTTC. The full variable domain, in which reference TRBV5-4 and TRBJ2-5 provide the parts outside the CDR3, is ETGVTQSPTHLIKTRGQQVTLRCSSQSGHNTVSWYQQALGQGPQFIFQYYREEENGRGNFPPRFSGLQFPNYSSELNVNALELDDSALYLCASSLDRRRTQYFGPGTRLLVL.

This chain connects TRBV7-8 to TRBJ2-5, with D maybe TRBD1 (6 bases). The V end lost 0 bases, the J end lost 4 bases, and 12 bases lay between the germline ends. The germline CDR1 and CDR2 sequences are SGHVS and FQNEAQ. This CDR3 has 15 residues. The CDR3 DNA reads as TGTGCCAGCAGCTTAGCTGCCAGGGGTGGAGAGACCCAGTACTTC. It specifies CASSLAARGGETQYF.

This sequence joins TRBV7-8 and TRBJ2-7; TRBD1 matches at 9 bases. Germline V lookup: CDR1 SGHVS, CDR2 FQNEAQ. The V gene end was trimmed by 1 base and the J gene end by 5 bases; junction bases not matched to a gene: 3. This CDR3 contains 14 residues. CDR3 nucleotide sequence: TGTGCCAGCAGCTTAGGGGACAGGGTCCACGAGCAGTACTTC. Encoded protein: CASSLGDRVHEQYF.

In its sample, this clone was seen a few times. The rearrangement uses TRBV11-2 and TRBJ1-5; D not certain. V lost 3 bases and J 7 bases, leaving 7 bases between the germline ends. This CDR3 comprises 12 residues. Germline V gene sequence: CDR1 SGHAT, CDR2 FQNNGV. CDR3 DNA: TGTGCCAGCAGCTTGGTGGGGCAGCCCCAGCATTTT. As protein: CASSLVGQPQHF.

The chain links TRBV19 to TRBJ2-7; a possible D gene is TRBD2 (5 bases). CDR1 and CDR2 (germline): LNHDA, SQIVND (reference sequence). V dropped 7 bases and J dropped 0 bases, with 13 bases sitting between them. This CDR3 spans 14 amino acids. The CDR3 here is CASTPSGNSYEQYF. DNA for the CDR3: TGTGCCAGTACCCCCTCGGGGAACTCCTACGAGCAGTACTTC. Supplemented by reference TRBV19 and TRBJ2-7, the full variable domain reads DGGITQSPKYLFRKEGQNVTLSCEQNLNHDAMYWYRQDPGQGLRLIYYSQIVNDFQKGDIAEGYSVSREKKESFPLTVTSAQKNPTAFYLCASTPSGNSYEQYFGPGTRLTVT.